This entry concerns a single T cell receptor (beta chain). The repertoire was sequenced with immunoSEQ multiplex PCR; TCRdb's copy has only in-frame clones and lacks some. This table holds 170,000 or so clones, 75% to 95% found once. The data derive from a study of control samples from healthy donors and cancer patients. Looked up from germline, CDR1 is MNHEY and CDR2 is SVGAGI. V dropped 0 bases and J dropped 3; count of bases not matched to a gene: 6. This CDR3 has 16 amino acids. The sequencing sample was made of blood. This clonotype was sampled from a woman between 35 and 50 years old in good health. V is TRBV6-5 and J is TRBJ2-5, with 8 bases lining up with TRBD1. The CDR3 DNA follows: TGTGCCAGCAGTTACTCGGGACAGGTCGAAAAAGAGACCCAGTACTTC. It encodes CASSYSGQVEKETQYF.